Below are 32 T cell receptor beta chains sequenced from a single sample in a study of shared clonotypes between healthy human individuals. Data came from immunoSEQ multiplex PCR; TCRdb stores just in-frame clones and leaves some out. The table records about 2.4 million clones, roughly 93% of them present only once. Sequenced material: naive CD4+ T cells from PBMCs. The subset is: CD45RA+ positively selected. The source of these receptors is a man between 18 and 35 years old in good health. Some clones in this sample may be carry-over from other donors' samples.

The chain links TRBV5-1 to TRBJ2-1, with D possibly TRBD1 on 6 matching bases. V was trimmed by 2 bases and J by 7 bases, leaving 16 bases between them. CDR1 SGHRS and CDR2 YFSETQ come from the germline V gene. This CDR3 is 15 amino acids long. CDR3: CASSLQGQRMNEQFF. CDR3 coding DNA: TGCGCCAGCAGCTTACAGGGACAAAGGATGAATGAGCAGTTCTTC.

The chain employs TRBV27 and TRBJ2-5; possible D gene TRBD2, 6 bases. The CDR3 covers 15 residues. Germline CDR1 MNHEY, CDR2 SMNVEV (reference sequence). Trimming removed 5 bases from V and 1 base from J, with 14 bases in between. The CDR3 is CASSRGTLTQETQYF. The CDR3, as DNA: TGTGCCAGCAGTCGAGGGACTTTAACCCAAGAGACCCAGTACTTC.

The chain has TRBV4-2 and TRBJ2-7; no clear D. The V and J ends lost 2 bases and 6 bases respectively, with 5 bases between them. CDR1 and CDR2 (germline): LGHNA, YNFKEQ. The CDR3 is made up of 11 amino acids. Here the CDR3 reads CASSQKSEQYF. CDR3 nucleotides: TGTGCCAGCAGCCAAAAAAGCGAGCAGTACTTC.

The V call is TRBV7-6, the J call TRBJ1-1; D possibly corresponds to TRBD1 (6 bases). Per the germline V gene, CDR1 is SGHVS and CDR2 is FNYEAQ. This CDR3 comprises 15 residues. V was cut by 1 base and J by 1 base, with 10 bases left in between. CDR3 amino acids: CASSLVGGGNTEAFF. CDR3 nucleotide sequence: TGTGCCAGCAGCTTAGTAGGAGGGGGGAACACTGAAGCTTTCTTT.

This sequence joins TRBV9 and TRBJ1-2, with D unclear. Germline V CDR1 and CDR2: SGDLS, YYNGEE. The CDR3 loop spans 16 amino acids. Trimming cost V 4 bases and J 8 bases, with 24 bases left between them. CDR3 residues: CASSPAGWGIAGGYTF. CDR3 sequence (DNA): TGTGCCAGCAGCCCCGCGGGCTGGGGTATAGCTGGGGGCTACACCTTC.

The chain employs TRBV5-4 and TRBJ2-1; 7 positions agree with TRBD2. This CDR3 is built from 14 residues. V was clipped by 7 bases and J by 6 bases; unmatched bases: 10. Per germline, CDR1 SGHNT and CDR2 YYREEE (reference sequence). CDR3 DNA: TGTGCCAGCGGCTCTCGGACTAGTGCCAATGAGCAGTTCTTC. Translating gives CASGSRTSANEQFF.

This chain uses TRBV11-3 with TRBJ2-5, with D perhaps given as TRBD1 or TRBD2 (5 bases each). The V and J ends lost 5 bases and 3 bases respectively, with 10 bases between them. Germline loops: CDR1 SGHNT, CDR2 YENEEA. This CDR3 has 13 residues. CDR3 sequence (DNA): TGTGCCAGCAGCCAGGGACGGGAAGAGACCCAGTACTTC. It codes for CASSQGREETQYF.

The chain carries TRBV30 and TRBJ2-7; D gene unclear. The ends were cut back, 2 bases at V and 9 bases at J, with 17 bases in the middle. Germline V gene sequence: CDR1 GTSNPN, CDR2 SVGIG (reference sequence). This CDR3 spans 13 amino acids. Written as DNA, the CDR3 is TGTGCCTGGAGTCCAAACACGGTCTGGTTGCAGTACTTC. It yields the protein CAWSPNTVWLQYF.

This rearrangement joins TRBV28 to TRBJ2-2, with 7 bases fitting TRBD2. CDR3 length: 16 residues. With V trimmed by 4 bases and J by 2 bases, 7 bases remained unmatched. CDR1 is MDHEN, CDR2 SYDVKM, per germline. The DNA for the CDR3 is TGTGCCAGCAGTTCCCTAGCGGACTATAACACCGGGGAGCTGTTTTTT. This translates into CASSSLADYNTGELFF. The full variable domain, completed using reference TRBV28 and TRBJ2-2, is DVKVTQSSRYLVKRTGEKVFLECVQDMDHENMFWYRQDPGLGLRLIYFSYDVKMKEKGDIPEGYSVSREKKERFSLILESASTNQTSMYLCASSSLADYNTGELFFGEGSRLTVL.

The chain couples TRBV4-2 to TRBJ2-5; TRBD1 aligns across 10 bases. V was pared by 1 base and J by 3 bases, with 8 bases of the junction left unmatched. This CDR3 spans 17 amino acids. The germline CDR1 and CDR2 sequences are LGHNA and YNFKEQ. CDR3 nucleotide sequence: TGTGCCAGCAGCCAAGTTTGGGGACAGGGGATTGAAGAGACCCAGTACTTC. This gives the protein CASSQVWGQGIEETQYF.

CDR3 in amino acids: CASSLMLAGANTGELFF. CDR3 sequence (DNA): TGTGCCAGCAGCTTAATGTTGGCTGGAGCGAACACCGGGGAGCTGTTTTTT. The chain joins TRBV11-2 to TRBJ2-2; D is ambiguous. Germline CDR1 and CDR2: SGHAT and FQNNGV. There are 17 residues in the CDR3. Between the trimmed V and J ends, which lost 2 bases and 0 bases, there was a span of 13 bases.

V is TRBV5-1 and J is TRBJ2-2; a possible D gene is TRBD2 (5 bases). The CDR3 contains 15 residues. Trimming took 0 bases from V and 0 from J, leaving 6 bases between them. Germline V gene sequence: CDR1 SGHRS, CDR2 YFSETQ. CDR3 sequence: CASSLELANTGELFF. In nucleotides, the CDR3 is TGCGCCAGCAGCTTGGAACTAGCGAACACCGGGGAGCTGTTTTTT.

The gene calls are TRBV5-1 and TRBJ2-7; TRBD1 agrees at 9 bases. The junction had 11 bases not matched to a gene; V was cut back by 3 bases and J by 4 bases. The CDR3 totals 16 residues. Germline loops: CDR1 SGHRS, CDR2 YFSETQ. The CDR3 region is CASSSLTGTGMYEQYF. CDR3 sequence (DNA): TGCGCCAGCAGCTCCCTGACCGGGACAGGGATGTACGAGCAGTACTTC.

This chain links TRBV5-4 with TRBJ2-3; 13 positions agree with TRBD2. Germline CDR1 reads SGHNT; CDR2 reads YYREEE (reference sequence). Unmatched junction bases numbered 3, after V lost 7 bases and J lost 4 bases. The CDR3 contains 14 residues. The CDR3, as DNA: TGTGCCAGCGAAGGACTAGCGGGAGCAGATACGCAGTATTTT. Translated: CASEGLAGADTQYF.

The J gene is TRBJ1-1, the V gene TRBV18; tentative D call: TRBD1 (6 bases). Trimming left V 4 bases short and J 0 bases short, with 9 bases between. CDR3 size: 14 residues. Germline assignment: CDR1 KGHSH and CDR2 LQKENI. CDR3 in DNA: TGTGCCAGCTCACGGGACACTTTGAACACTGAAGCTTTCTTT. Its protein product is CASSRDTLNTEAFF.

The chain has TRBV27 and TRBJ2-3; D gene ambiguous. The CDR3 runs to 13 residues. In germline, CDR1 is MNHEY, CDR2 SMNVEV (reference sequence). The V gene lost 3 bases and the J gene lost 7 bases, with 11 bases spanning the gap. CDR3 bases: TGTGCCAGCAGTTTTGAAGGTAGAAATACGCAGTATTTT. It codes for CASSFEGRNTQYF.

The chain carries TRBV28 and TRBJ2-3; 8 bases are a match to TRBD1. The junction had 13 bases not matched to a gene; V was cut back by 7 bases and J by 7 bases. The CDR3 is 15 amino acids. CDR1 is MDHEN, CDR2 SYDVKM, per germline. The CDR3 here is CASNPSAGGINTQYF. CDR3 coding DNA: TGTGCCAGCAACCCGTCGGCAGGGGGCATAAATACGCAGTATTTT.

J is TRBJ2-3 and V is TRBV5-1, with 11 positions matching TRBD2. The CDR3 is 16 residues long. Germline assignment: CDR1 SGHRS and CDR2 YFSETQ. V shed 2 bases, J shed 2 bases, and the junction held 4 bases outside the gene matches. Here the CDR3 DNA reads TGCGCCAGCAGCTTCGCTAGCGGGAGGCCCACAGATACGCAGTATTTT. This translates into CASSFASGRPTDTQYF.

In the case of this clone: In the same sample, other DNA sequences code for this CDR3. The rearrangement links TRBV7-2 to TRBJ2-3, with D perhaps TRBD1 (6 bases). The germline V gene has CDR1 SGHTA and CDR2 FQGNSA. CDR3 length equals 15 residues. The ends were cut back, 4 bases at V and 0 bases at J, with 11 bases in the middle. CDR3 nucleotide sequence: TGTGCCAGCAGCTCACTTGGACAGAGCACAGATACGCAGTATTTT. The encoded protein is CASSSLGQSTDTQYF.

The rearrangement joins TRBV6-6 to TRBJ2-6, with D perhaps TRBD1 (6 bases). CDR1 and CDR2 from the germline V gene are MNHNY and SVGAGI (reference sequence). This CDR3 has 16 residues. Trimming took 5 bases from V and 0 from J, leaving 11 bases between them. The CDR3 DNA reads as TGTGCCAGCAGTCGGACAGAAGTCTCTGGGGCCAACGTCCTGACTTTC. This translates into CASSRTEVSGANVLTF.

DNA for the CDR3: TGTGCCAGCAGCTACCGGACAGGGGGTGGGAGCAATCAGCCCCAGCATTTT. Protein sequence: CASSYRTGGGSNQPQHF. V is TRBV7-2 and J is TRBJ1-5; 10 bases align to TRBD1. V lost 4 bases to trimming and J lost 1 base; unmatched junction nucleotides: 7. This CDR3 has 17 residues. Germline V gene data show CDR1 as SGHTA and CDR2 as FQGNSA.

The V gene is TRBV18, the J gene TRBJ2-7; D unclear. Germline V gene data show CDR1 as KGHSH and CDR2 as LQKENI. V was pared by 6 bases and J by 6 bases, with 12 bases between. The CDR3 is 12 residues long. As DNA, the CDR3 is TGTGCCAGCTCTGAACGAGGTAGCGAGCAGTACTTC. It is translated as CASSERGSEQYF. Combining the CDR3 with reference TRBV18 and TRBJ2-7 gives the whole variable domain NAGVMQNPRHLVRRRGQEARLRCSPMKGHSHVYWYRQLPEEGLKFMVYLQKENIIDESGMPKERFSAEFPKEGPSILRIQQVVRGDSAAYFCASSERGSEQYFGPGTRLTVT.

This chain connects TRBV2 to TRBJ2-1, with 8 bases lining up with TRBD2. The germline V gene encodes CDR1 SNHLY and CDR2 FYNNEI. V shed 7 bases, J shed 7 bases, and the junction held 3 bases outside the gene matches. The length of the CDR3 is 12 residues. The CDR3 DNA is TGTGCCAGCATGCGGGAGGTAAATGAGCAGTTCTTC. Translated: CASMREVNEQFF.

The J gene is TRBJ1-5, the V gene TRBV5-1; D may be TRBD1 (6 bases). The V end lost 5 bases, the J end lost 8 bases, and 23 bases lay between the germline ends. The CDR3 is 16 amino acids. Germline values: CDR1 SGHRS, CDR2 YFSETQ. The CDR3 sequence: CASRAGTLDGLEPQHF. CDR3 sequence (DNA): TGCGCCAGCAGGGCCGGGACATTGGATGGTTTGGAGCCCCAGCATTTT.

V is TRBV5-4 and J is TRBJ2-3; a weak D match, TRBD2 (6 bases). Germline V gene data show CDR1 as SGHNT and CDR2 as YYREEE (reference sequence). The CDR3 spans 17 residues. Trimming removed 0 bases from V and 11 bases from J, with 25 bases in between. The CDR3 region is CASSLAGAGAIPPGQYF. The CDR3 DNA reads TGTGCCAGCAGCTTGGCCGGAGCGGGCGCCATACCGCCAGGGCAGTATTTT.

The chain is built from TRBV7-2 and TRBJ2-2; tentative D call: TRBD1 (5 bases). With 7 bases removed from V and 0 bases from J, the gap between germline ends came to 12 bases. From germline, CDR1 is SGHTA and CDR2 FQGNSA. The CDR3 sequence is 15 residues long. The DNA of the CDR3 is TGTGCCAGCAAGCTTATGGGGCCGAACACCGGGGAGCTGTTTTTT. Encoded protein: CASKLMGPNTGELFF.

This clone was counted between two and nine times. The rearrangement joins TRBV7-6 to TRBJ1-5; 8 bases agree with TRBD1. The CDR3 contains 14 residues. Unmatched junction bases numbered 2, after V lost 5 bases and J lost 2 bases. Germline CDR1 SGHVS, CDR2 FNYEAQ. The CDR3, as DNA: TGTGCCAGCAGCCGGACAGGGCGCAATCAGCCCCAGCATTTT. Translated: CASSRTGRNQPQHF. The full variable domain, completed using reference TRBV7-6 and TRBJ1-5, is GAGVSQSPRYKVTKRGQDVALRCDPISGHVSLYWYRQALGQGPEFLTYFNYEAQQDKSGLPNDRFSAERPEGSISTLTIQRTEQRDSAMYRCASSRTGRNQPQHFGDGTRLSIL.

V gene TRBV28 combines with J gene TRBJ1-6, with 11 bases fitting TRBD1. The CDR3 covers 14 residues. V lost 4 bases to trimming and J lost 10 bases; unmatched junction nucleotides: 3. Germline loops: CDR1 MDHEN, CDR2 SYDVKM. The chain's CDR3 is CASSSGTGGSPLHF. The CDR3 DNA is TGTGCCAGCAGTTCCGGGACAGGGGGATCACCCCTCCACTTT.

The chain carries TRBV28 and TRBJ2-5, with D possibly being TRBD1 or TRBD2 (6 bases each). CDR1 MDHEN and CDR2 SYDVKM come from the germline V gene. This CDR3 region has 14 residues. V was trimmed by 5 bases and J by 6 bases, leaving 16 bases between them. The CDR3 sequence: CASSKGGTGQTQYF. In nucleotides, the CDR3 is TGTGCCAGCAGTAAAGGGGGGACGGGGCAGACCCAGTACTTC.

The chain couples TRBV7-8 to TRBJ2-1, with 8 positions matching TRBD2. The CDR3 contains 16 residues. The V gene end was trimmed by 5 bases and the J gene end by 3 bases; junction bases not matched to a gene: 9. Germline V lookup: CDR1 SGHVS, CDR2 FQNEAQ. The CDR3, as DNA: TGTGCCAGCAGCAAAAAAGCGGGAGAGGGCTACAATGAGCAGTTCTTC. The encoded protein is CASSKKAGEGYNEQFF.

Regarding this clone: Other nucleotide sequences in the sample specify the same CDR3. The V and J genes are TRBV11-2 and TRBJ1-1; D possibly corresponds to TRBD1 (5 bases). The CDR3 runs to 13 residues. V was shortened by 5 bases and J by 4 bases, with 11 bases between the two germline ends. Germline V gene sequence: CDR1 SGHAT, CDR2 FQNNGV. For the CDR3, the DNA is TGTGCCAGCAGCCTCAGGGCGGGCACTGAAGCTTTCTTT. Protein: CASSLRAGTEAFF.

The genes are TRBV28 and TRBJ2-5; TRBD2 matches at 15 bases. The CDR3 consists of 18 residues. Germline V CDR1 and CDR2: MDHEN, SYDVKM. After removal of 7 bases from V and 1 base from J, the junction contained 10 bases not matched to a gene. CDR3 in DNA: TGTGCCAGCACCCCTGGGGGACTAGCGGGAGGCGCCCAAGAGACCCAGTACTTC. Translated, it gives CASTPGGLAGGAQETQYF.